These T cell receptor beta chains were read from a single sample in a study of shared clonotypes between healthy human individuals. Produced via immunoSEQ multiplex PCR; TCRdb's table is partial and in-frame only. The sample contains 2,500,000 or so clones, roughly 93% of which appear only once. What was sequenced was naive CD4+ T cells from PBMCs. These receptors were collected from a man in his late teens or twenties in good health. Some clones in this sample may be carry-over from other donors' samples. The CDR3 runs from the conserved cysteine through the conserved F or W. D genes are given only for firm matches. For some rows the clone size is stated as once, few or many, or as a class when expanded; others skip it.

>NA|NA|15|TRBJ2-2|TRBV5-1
TGCGCCAGCAGCTTGTTTGGGGCGAACACCGGGGAGCTGTTTTTT
CASSLFGANTGELFF
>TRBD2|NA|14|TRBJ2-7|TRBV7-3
TGTGCCAGCAGCTTCGGGGGGAGTTCCTACGAGCAGTACTTC
CASSFGGSSYEQYF
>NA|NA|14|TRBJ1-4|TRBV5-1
TGCGCCAGCAGGGGAGAGGGCACTAATGAAAAACTGTTTTTT
CASRGEGTNEKLFF
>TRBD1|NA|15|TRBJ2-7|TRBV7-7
TGTGCCAGCAGCTTAGGGACAGGTCTCTCCTACGAGCAGTACTTC
CASSLGTGLSYEQYF
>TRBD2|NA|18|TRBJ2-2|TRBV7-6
TGTGCCAGCAGCAGTATCACGGGGGGACCCGACGGCACCGGGGAGCTGTTTTTT
CASSSITGGPDGTGELFF
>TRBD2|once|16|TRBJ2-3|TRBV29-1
TGCAGCGTTGAGGTCGGGCTAGCGGGTGGGTCAGATACGCAGTATTTT
CSVEVGLAGGSDTQYF
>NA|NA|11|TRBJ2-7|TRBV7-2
TGTGCCAGCAGCTTAATGGACAGGCAGTACTTC
CASSLMDRQYF
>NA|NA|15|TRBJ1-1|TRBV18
TGTGCCAGCTCACTATCGACAGAGCTTTACACTGAAGCTTTCTTT
CASSLSTELYTEAFF
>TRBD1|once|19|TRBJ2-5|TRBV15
TGTGCCACCAGCAGAGCTGCTTCGAACCAGGGGGCTCTATTTGGGACCCAGTACTTC
CATSRAASNQGALFGTQYF
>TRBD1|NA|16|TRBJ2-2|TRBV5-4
TGTGCCAGCAGCACCCAGGGGGTGCGAGCGTTAGGGGAGCTGTTTTTT
CASSTQGVRALGELFF
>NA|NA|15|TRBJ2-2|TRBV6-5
TGTGCCAGCCTATCCGGGACAACGAACACCGGGGAGCTGTTTTTT
CASLSGTTNTGELFF
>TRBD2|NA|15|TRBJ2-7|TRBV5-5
TGTGCCAGCAGCTTGGGACTAGCGGGAGTCGGCGAGCAGTACTTC
CASSLGLAGVGEQYF
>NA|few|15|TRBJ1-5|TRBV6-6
TGTGCCAGCAGTTCTTACAGGGCCAACAATCAGCCCCAGCATTTT
CASSSYRANNQPQHF
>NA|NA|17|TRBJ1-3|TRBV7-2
TGTGCCAGCAGCTTATATGTGGCAGGGACATCTGGAAACACCATATATTTT
CASSLYVAGTSGNTIYF
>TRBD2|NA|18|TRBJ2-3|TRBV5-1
TGCGCCAGCAGCTTGGGCGGACTAGCGGGAGGGAACACAGATACGCAGTATTTT
CASSLGGLAGGNTDTQYF
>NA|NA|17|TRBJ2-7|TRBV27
TGTGCCAGCAGTTTGATTGTACAGGGTCCAATTTTCTACGAGCAGTACTTC
CASSLIVQGPIFYEQYF
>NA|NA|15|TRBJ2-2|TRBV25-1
TGTGCCAGCAGTGGAACGGACAGAGGCACCGGGGAGCTGTTTTTT
CASSGTDRGTGELFF
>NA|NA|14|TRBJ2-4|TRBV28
TGTGCCAGCAATTTTGGGTTAGCCAAAAACATTCAGTACTTC
CASNFGLAKNIQYF
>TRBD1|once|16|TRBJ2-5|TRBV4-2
TGTGCCAGCAGCCAAGACCTCCGACAGGGGTCGGAGGGCCAGTACTTC
CASSQDLRQGSEGQYF
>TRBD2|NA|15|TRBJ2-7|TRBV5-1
TGCGCCAGCAGCTTAAGCGGGAGGGCCGGGGACGAGCAGTACTTC
CASSLSGRAGDEQYF